This TCR beta chain was sequenced in a study of T cell repertoires in cytomegalovirus infection. About the research overall: Recently identified HLA-C-restricted and well-studied HLA-B-restricted CMV epitopes were used.

To note about this clonotype: Its antigen is still unknown.

From germline, CDR1 is DFQATT and CDR2 SNEGSKA (reference sequence). The CDR3 sequence is 12 residues long. TCRdb used MiXCR to reprocess the reads, holding one entry per CDR3 protein. This sample has some 200,000 distinct CDR3 sequences; about 40% occur once, and the top ten carry 55% to 70%. The sequences come from CD8+ T cells from cultured PBMCs, collected from culture after CMV antigen stimulation. The source of this sequence is a human donor in good health (CMV status not recorded). Some clones in this sample may be carry-over from other donors' samples. The chain carries TRBV20-1 and TRBJ1-2; 7 nucleotides align to TRBD1. CDR3 DNA: TGCAGCCTAACAGGGGCCAACTATGGCTACACCTTC. Protein product: CSLTGANYGYTF.